Described below is a single T cell receptor beta chain sequence and its context. The data were taken from a study of T cells in localized non-small cell lung cancer. Libraries were prepared by immunoSEQ multiplex PCR; TCRdb keeps only in-frame clonotypes and omits some of them. The table lists 45,000 to 65,000 clones, around 90% of them singletons. This receptor was obtained from a man aged 40-75 years with stage I squamous cell lung carcinoma. This sample comprised peripheral blood, obtained before any cancer treatment.

CDR3 DNA sequence: TGTGCCAGCAGTTCGGGCCCTCCTGGGGTAAAACTGTTTTTT. It specifies CASSSGPPGVKLFF. V and J are TRBV28 and TRBJ1-4, with D hard to call. V was shortened by 4 bases and J by 10 bases, with 16 bases between the two germline ends. The germline V gene has CDR1 MDHEN and CDR2 SYDVKM. This CDR3 has 14 amino acids.